The 3 T cell receptor beta chains presented below share a single source sample, sequenced in a study of metastatic and nonmetastatic thyroid tumors. TCRdb called clones again from the PCR reads with MiXCR. The repertoire has about 28,000 clones, 24% of them found once; the top ten carry more than 12%. Thyroid surgery was preceded by no treatment in any patient. Sequenced input: blood. All receptors come from a female donor with papillary thyroid cancer or a benign thyroid nodule (not recorded which). Some clones in this sample may be carry-over from other donors' samples.

Judged by abundance, this clone is medium-sized. This rearrangement joins TRBV6-6 to TRBJ1-1; weak D call: TRBD1 (5 bases). Germline loops: CDR1 MNHNY, CDR2 SVGAGI (reference sequence). Trimming left V 0 bases short and J 4 bases short, with 12 bases between. The CDR3 is 15 residues long. The DNA of the CDR3 is TGTGCCAGCAGTTACTCAGCAGGGATCCCCACTGAAGCTTTCTTT. Its protein is CASSYSAGIPTEAFF.

Ten or more counts support this clone. The CDR3 here is CAISAQGMGEAFF. The CDR3 coding sequence is TGTGCCATCAGTGCACAGGGAATGGGTGAAGCTTTCTTT. V gene TRBV10-3 combines with J gene TRBJ1-1, with a possible D match to TRBD1 (6 bases). There are 13 residues in the CDR3. V lost 4 bases to trimming and J lost 7 bases, with 13 bases between them. Germline CDR1 is ENHRY and CDR2 is SYGVKD.

This clone was counted between two and nine times. The chain combines TRBV28 with TRBJ1-2; 11 positions agree with TRBD1. The CDR3 covers 15 residues. J was trimmed by 7 bases and V by 5 bases; bases with no gene match: 9. Germline V gene sequence: CDR1 MDHEN, CDR2 SYDVKM. Written as DNA, the CDR3 is TGTGCCAGCAGTCCCCCGGGACAGGGGGTTAGTGGCTACACCTTC. It translates to CASSPPGQGVSGYTF.